These 32 T cell receptor beta chains were all obtained from the same sample, sequenced in a study of cytomegalovirus exposure and HLA in healthy donors. Primers included in the PCR were 60 Vbeta and 13 Jbeta primers. Generated by immunoSEQ multiplex PCR, the TCRdb table keeps only in-frame clones and is missing some. The data contain roughly 180,000 clones, roughly 74% of them seen just once; the ten biggest clones take up about 8%. The sequenced material came from PBMCs. These receptor sequences come from a woman aged 40 to 50 in good health and CMV-seropositive.

DNA of the CDR3: TGTGCCAGCAGTTTAGTAGCACAAGAGACCCAGTACTTC. It codes for CASSLVAQETQYF. This chain connects TRBV28 to TRBJ2-5, with unresolved D. Germline loops: CDR1 MDHEN, CDR2 SYDVKM. CDR3 length: 13 amino acids. The ends were cut back, 2 bases at V and 2 bases at J, with 6 bases in the middle. The variable domain in full, with the rest retrieved from reference TRBV28 and TRBJ2-5, is DVKVTQSSRYLVKRTGEKVFLECVQDMDHENMFWYRQDPGLGLRLIYFSYDVKMKEKGDIPEGYSVSREKKERFSLILESASTNQTSMYLCASSLVAQETQYFGPGTRLLVL.

In nucleotides, the CDR3 is TGTGCCAGCAGGGGCAGGGGAATGCAAGAGACCCAGTACTTC. Encoded protein: CASRGRGMQETQYF. The chain carries TRBV5-8 and TRBJ2-5, with a weak D call TRBD1 (6 bases). The CDR3 is made up of 14 amino acids. CDR1 SGHTS and CDR2 YDEGEE come from the germline V gene. V was clipped by 5 bases and J by 2 bases, with 13 bases between them. Combining the CDR3 with reference TRBV5-8 and TRBJ2-5 gives the whole variable domain EAGVTQSPTHLIKTRGQQATLRCSPISGHTSVYWYQQALGLGLQFLLWYDEGEERNRGNFPPRFSGRQFPNYSSELNVNALELEDSALYLCASRGRGMQETQYFGPGTRLLVL.

The chain uses TRBV7-2 and TRBJ1-3; TRBD1 is a possible D gene (5 bases). CDR1 and CDR2 from the germline V gene are SGHTA and FQGNSA. This CDR3 region has 15 residues. V was clipped by 1 base and J by 3 bases, with 10 bases between them. The CDR3 nucleotides are TGTGCCAGCAGCTTAGGGGGCGCGGATGGAAACACCATATATTTT. This codes for CASSLGGADGNTIYF.

This clone was counted a few times. The chain combines TRBV2 with TRBJ2-2; 7 bases align to TRBD2. This CDR3 has 15 amino acids. The germline gives CDR1 SNHLY, CDR2 FYNNEI. J lost 4 bases, V lost 4 bases, and 6 bases had no gene match. This CDR3 is CASSAYGRSTGELFF. In DNA, the CDR3 is TGTGCCAGCAGTGCGTACGGGAGGTCCACCGGGGAGCTGTTTTTT.

The sample holds one count of this clone. In the same sample, other DNA sequences code for this CDR3. The J gene is TRBJ1-2, the V gene TRBV25-1; D unresolved. Trimming took off 1 base at V and 6 bases at J, with 15 bases between the two ends. CDR3 length: 15 amino acids. Looked up from germline, CDR1 is MGHDK and CDR2 is SYGVNS. The CDR3 sequence is CASSEFRPEENGYTF. CDR3 DNA: TGTGCCAGCAGTGAATTTCGGCCCGAGGAGAATGGCTACACCTTC.

The V call is TRBV4-1, the J call TRBJ2-3; D gene uncertain. The CDR3 runs 13 residues. CDR1 MGHRA and CDR2 YSYEKL come from the germline V gene. Trimming took off 1 base at V and 5 bases at J, with 7 bases between the two ends. The CDR3 DNA sequence: TGCGCCAGCAGCCAAGCGCCAGGAGATACGCAGTATTTT. As protein: CASSQAPGDTQYF.

This clone was recorded only once. The gene calls are TRBV2 and TRBJ2-5; 8 bases line up with TRBD1. Germline V gives CDR1 SNHLY, CDR2 FYNNEI. The CDR3 contains 13 residues. Losses at the gene ends were 4 bases for V and 4 bases for J; bases not matched to a gene: 2. In DNA form, the CDR3 reads TGTGCCAGCAGTGGAGGGACAGGAGAGACCCAGTACTTC. Its translation is CASSGGTGETQYF. Full variable domain (remainder filled in from reference TRBV2 and TRBJ2-5): EPEVTQTPSHQVTQMGQEVILRCVPISNHLYFYWYRQILGQKVEFLVSFYNNEISEKSEIFDDQFSVERPDGSNFTLKIRSTKLEDSAMYFCASSGGTGETQYFGPGTRLLVL.

The V call is TRBV19, the J call TRBJ1-1, with TRBD1 matching over 7 bases. J gave up 1 base and V 6 bases, and 8 bases lay outside the gene matches. The CDR3 has 15 residues. Germline V gene data show CDR1 as LNHDA and CDR2 as SQIVND (reference sequence). CDR3 DNA sequence: TGTGCCAGTAGCACCAGACAGGGTTCGAACACTGAAGCTTTCTTT. The encoded protein is CASSTRQGSNTEAFF.

The chain carries TRBV15 and TRBJ2-1; possibly TRBD2 for D (6 bases). The length of the CDR3 is 15 residues. V was pared by 3 bases and J by 0 bases, with 9 bases between. Germline assignment: CDR1 LNHNV and CDR2 YYDKDF (reference sequence). The CDR3 protein is CATSSGSLSYNEQFF. CDR3 nucleotide sequence: TGTGCCACCAGCAGCGGGAGCCTCTCCTACAATGAGCAGTTCTTC.

In this sample, this clone turned up a few times. The V gene is TRBV19, the J gene TRBJ2-3, with TRBD1 matching over 7 bases. Germline V gives CDR1 LNHDA, CDR2 SQIVND (reference sequence). CDR3 length: 14 residues. J was trimmed by 2 bases and V by 6 bases; bases with no gene match: 5. The CDR3 spells CASRDRSFTDTQYF. CDR3 sequence (DNA): TGTGCCAGTAGGGACAGGTCCTTCACAGATACGCAGTATTTT.

Comment on this clone: In the same sample, other DNA sequences code for this CDR3. V usage is TRBV19 and J usage is TRBJ1-5, with D possibly TRBD1 on 5 matching bases. CDR1 is LNHDA and CDR2 is SQIVND in the germline V gene (reference sequence). V was shortened by 5 bases and J by 2 bases, with 13 bases between the two germline ends. The CDR3 length is 15 residues. The CDR3 nucleotides are TGTGCCAGTAGTCGGACCGGAGGGGGCAATCAGCCCCAGCATTTT. Protein product: CASSRTGGGNQPQHF.

The chain has TRBV19 and TRBJ2-2; D gene ambiguous. This CDR3 spans 13 amino acids. Germline values: CDR1 LNHDA, CDR2 SQIVND (reference sequence). Trimming removed 5 bases at V and 1 base at J, with 5 bases between. The CDR3 DNA sequence: TGTGCCAGTAGTGTCGGGAACACCGGGGAGCTGTTTTTT. This gives the protein CASSVGNTGELFF.

J is TRBJ1-2 and V is TRBV7-6; D is possibly TRBD1 (6 bases). V dropped 0 bases and J dropped 5 bases, with 16 bases sitting between them. This CDR3 has 16 residues. Germline values: CDR1 SGHVS, CDR2 FNYEAQ. The CDR3 is CASSLAFTGRHYGYTF. CDR3 in DNA: TGTGCCAGCAGCTTAGCTTTCACAGGGAGACATTATGGCTACACCTTC.

The rearrangement joins TRBV7-2 to TRBJ1-2; 8 bases are a match to TRBD1. Germline assignment: CDR1 SGHTA and CDR2 FQGNSA. This CDR3 has 14 residues. Trimming at V came to 1 base and at J to 6 bases, leaving 4 bases not matched to a gene. CDR3 coding DNA: TGTGCCAGCAGCTTAGGCGGACAGGGAGATGGCTACACCTTC. Protein sequence: CASSLGGQGDGYTF. The full variable domain, with the rest looked up from reference TRBV7-2 and TRBJ1-2, is GAGVSQSPSNKVTEKGKDVELRCDPISGHTALYWYRQSLGQGLEFLIYFQGNSAPDKSGLPSDRFSAERTGGSVSTLTIQRTQQEDSAVYLCASSLGGQGDGYTFGSGTRLTVV.

The CDR3 nucleotides are TGTGCCATCCAGACAGGGGGCGGCACTGAAGCTTTCTTT. It codes for CAIQTGGGTEAFF. The rearrangement joins TRBV19 to TRBJ1-1; 10 bases are shared with TRBD1. The CDR3 covers 13 residues. Germline trimming cut 10 bases from V and 4 bases from J; bases unmatched to any gene: 6. The germline gives CDR1 LNHDA, CDR2 SQIVND (reference sequence). Variable domain in full (rest from reference TRBV19 and TRBJ1-1): DGGITQSPKYLFRKEGQNVTLSCEQNLNHDAMYWYRQDPGQGLRLIYYSQIVNDFQKGDIAEGYSVSREKKESFPLTVTSAQKNPTAFYLCAIQTGGGTEAFFGQGTRLTVV.

V and J are TRBV2 and TRBJ2-2; 11 bases agree with TRBD2. Losses at the gene ends were 4 bases for V and 4 bases for J; bases not matched to a gene: 5. Per the germline V gene, CDR1 is SNHLY and CDR2 is FYNNEI. This CDR3 comprises 16 residues. CDR3 DNA sequence: TGTGCCAGCAGTGCCGGGACTAGCGGAACCACCGGGGAGCTGTTTTTT. Its translation: CASSAGTSGTTGELFF.

This clone was counted once. The rearrangement joins TRBV11-2 to TRBJ2-3, with D hard to call. The CDR3 has 15 amino acids. The V gene lost 2 bases and the J gene lost 6 bases, with 15 bases spanning the gap. Germline V lookup: CDR1 SGHAT, CDR2 FQNNGV. The CDR3 bases are TGTGCCAGCAGCTTAATTTTGGGCTTATCGGATACGCAGTATTTT. It yields the protein CASSLILGLSDTQYF.

The V gene is TRBV7-3, the J gene TRBJ2-6, with 7 bases identical to TRBD1. Germline CDR1 SGHTA, CDR2 FQGTGA. The V gene end was trimmed by 4 bases and the J gene end by 1 base; junction bases not matched to a gene: 4. This CDR3 has 16 amino acids. CDR3 coding DNA: TGTGCCAGCAGCTCGAAACAGGGGTCTGGGGCCAACGTCCTGACTTTC. Protein sequence: CASSSKQGSGANVLTF.

For this clone: The sample carries other DNA sequences with the same CDR3. The V gene is TRBV5-1, the J gene TRBJ2-5; 15 positions agree with TRBD2. With 2 bases clipped from V and 5 bases from J, the junction kept 1 base outside the gene matches. This CDR3 is 15 amino acids long. Germline assignment: CDR1 SGHRS and CDR2 YFSETQ. CDR3 nucleotides: TGCGCCAGCAGCTTAGGGACTAGCGGGAGGGAGACCCAGTACTTC. Its translation: CASSLGTSGRETQYF. Looking up the rest from reference TRBV5-1 and TRBJ2-5 gives the full variable domain: KAGVTQTPRYLIKTRGQQVTLSCSPISGHRSVSWYQQTPGQGLQFLFEYFSETQRNKGNFPGRFSGRQFSNSRSEMNVSTLELGDSALYLCASSLGTSGRETQYFGPGTRLLVL.

The rearrangement joins TRBV2 to TRBJ2-2; TRBD2 agrees at 9 bases. CDR3 size: 16 residues. J lost 0 bases, V lost 6 bases, and 5 bases had no gene match. CDR1 and CDR2 from the germline V gene are SNHLY and FYNNEI. The CDR3 protein is CASSPLAGTNTGELFF. The CDR3 bases are TGTGCCAGCAGCCCACTAGCGGGTACGAACACCGGGGAGCTGTTTTTT.

J is TRBJ2-5 and V is TRBV5-1; tentatively, D is TRBD1 (6 bases). Germline V gene data show CDR1 as SGHRS and CDR2 as YFSETQ. V lost 3 bases, J lost 7 bases, and 16 bases lay in between. This CDR3 region has 14 residues. The CDR3 region has the DNA TGCGCCAGCAGCTCAGGGGTCCCGCGAGGGACCCAGTACTTC. Translating it yields CASSSGVPRGTQYF.

The chain couples TRBV30 to TRBJ1-3; no clear D gene. Germline V gives CDR1 GTSNPN, CDR2 SVGIG (reference sequence). The CDR3 totals 14 residues. V was pared by 2 bases and J by 7 bases, with 15 bases between. Here the CDR3 reads CAWSSYGSRNTIYF. The CDR3 DNA reads as TGTGCCTGGAGTTCATATGGCTCGCGGAACACCATATATTTT. Combining the CDR3 with reference TRBV30 and TRBJ1-3 gives the whole variable domain SQTIHQWPATLVQPVGSPLSLECTVEGTSNPNLYWYRQAAGRGLQLLFYSVGIGQISSEVPQNLSASRPQDRQFILSSKKLLLSDSGFYLCAWSSYGSRNTIYFGEGSWLTVV.

This clone was seen a single time. V and J are TRBV14 and TRBJ2-3, with 8 bases matching TRBD2. This CDR3 is 18 amino acids long. Germline lookup yields CDR1 SGHDN and CDR2 FVKESK. V was clipped by 0 bases and J by 4 bases; unmatched bases: 12. This CDR3 reads CASSQDLVAGGLADTQYF. The CDR3, as DNA: TGTGCCAGCAGCCAAGATCTCGTGGCGGGAGGCCTCGCAGATACGCAGTATTTT.

Many counts were recorded for this clone. The V and J genes are TRBV2 and TRBJ1-5; no reliable D call. The length of the CDR3 is 13 residues. Germline lookup yields CDR1 SNHLY and CDR2 FYNNEI. The V and J ends lost 4 bases and 5 bases respectively, with 9 bases between them. CDR3 bases: TGTGCCAGCAGTGGGGAGGGAGATCAGCCCCAGCATTTT. This codes for CASSGEGDQPQHF.

The chain is built from TRBV5-5 and TRBJ1-2; D might be TRBD1 (5 bases). The CDR3 has 17 residues. Germline CDR1 reads SGHKS; CDR2 reads YYEKEE (reference sequence). The V and J ends lost 0 bases and 1 base respectively, with 16 bases between them. The CDR3 region is CASSLGARQRDNYGYTF. CDR3 in DNA: TGTGCCAGCAGCTTGGGCGCAAGACAGCGAGATAACTATGGCTACACCTTC.

V and J are TRBV18 and TRBJ2-2, with 8 bases that match TRBD1. With 5 bases clipped from V and 1 base from J, the junction kept 12 bases outside the gene matches. CDR3 length: 18 amino acids. CDR1 is KGHSH, CDR2 LQKENI, per germline. The CDR3 loop is CASSADRPGQGNTGELFF. The CDR3 nucleotides are TGTGCCAGCTCAGCCGACCGACCTGGACAGGGGAACACCGGGGAGCTGTTTTTT. Variable domain in full (rest from reference TRBV18 and TRBJ2-2): NAGVMQNPRHLVRRRGQEARLRCSPMKGHSHVYWYRQLPEEGLKFMVYLQKENIIDESGMPKERFSAEFPKEGPSILRIQQVVRGDSAAYFCASSADRPGQGNTGELFFGEGSRLTVL.

The V call is TRBV28, the J call TRBJ1-1; TRBD1 matches 7 bases. The CDR3 spans 14 residues. V lost 1 base and J lost 6; bases outside the gene matches: 5. Germline CDR1 is MDHEN and CDR2 is SYDVKM. DNA of the CDR3: TGTGCCAGCAGTTTATTGAGAACAGGGGCTGAAGCTTTCTTT. Amino acids: CASSLLRTGAEAFF.

The V and J genes are TRBV27 and TRBJ2-3, with D possibly TRBD2 on 5 matching bases. Trimming stripped 3 bases from V and 0 bases from J, with 13 bases between. The CDR3 is 16 residues long. Germline lookup yields CDR1 MNHEY and CDR2 SMNVEV (reference sequence). CDR3 sequence: CASSFKRRTSTDTQYF. Here the CDR3 DNA reads TGTGCCAGCAGTTTTAAGAGAAGGACTAGCACAGATACGCAGTATTTT.

V gene TRBV19 combines with J gene TRBJ2-1; 7 bases fit TRBD1. V lost 2 bases, J lost 5 bases, and 3 bases stayed unmatched. The CDR3 has 14 residues. CDR1 is LNHDA, CDR2 SQIVND, per germline (reference sequence). The CDR3 is CASSIWDSNNEQFF. The CDR3 coding sequence is TGTGCCAGTAGTATATGGGACAGCAACAATGAGCAGTTCTTC.

Written as DNA, the CDR3 is TGTGCCAGCAGCTCCGTGGCAGGGTCCTATGGCTACACCTTC. Its translation is CASSSVAGSYGYTF. This chain links TRBV11-1 with TRBJ1-2, with D possibly TRBD1 on 5 matching bases. In germline, CDR1 is SGHAT, CDR2 FQDESV (reference sequence). The CDR3 is 14 amino acids. Trimming shortened V by 4 bases and J by 4 bases, and 13 bases separated the two germline ends. Full variable domain (rest looked up from reference TRBV11-1 and TRBJ1-2): EAEVAQSPRYKITEKSQAVAFWCDPISGHATLYWYRQILGQGPELLVQFQDESVVDDSQLPKDRFSAERLKGVDSTLKIQPAELGDSAMYLCASSSVAGSYGYTFGSGTRLTVV.

The chain joins TRBV14 to TRBJ2-5; the match to TRBD1 covers 7 bases. CDR1 SGHDN and CDR2 FVKESK come from the germline V gene. V was clipped by 4 bases and J by 5 bases; unmatched bases: 10. The CDR3 covers 15 residues. CDR3: CASSPRQGQRETQYF. As DNA, the CDR3 is TGTGCCAGCAGCCCGAGACAGGGCCAACGGGAGACCCAGTACTTC.

The V gene is TRBV2, the J gene TRBJ1-5, with TRBD1 matching 7 bases. CDR3 length: 15 residues. With 6 bases clipped from V and 0 bases from J, the junction kept 5 bases outside the gene matches. CDR1 is SNHLY, CDR2 FYNNEI, per germline. For the CDR3, the DNA is TGTGCCAGCAGGAAGGGACAGAATAGCAATCAGCCCCAGCATTTT. This codes for CASRKGQNSNQPQHF.